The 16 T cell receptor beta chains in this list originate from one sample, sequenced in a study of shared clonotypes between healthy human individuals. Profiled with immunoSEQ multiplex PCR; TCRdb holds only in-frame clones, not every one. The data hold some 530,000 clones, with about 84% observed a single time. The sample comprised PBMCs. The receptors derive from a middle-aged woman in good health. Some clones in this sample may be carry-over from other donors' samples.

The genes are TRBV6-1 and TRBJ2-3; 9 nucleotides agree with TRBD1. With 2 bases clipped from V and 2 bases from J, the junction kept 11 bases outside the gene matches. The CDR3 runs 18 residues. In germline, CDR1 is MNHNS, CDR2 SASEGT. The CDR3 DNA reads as TGTGCCAGCAGTGAACACAGGGGGCACCCTCACCCCACAGATACGCAGTATTTT. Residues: CASSEHRGHPHPTDTQYF.

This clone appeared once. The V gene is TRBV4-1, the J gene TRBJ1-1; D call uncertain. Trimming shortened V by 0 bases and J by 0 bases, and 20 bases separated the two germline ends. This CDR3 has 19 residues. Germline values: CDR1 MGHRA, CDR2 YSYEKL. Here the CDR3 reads CASSQELGWEKILNTEAFF. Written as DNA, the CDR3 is TGCGCCAGCAGCCAAGAGTTAGGCTGGGAGAAAATTTTGAACACTGAAGCTTTCTTT.

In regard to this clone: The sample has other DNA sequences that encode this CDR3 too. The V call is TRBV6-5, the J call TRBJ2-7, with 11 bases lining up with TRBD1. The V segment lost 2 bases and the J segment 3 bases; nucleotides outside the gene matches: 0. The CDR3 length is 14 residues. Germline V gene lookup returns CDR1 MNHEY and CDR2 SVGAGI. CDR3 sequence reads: CASSYGTGGYEQYF. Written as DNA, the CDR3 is TGTGCCAGCAGTTACGGGACAGGGGGCTACGAGCAGTACTTC.

DNA of the CDR3: TGCAGTGGATCGAGCCAAGTTGAGCAGTTCTTC. Protein: CSGSSQVEQFF. J is TRBJ2-1 and V is TRBV20-1; D remains unclear. The CDR3 runs 11 residues. Between the trimmed V and J ends, which lost 7 bases and 9 bases, there was a span of 13 bases. Germline CDR1 DFQATT, CDR2 SNEGSKA (reference sequence).

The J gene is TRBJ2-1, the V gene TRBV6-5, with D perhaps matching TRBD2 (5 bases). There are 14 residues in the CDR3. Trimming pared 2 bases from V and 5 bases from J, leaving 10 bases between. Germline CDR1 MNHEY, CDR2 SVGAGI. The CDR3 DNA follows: TGTGCCAGCAGTTACCGGGGTTGGGACAATGAGCAGTTCTTC. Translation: CASSYRGWDNEQFF.

In DNA, the CDR3 is TGTGCCAGCAGCGCATCCGGGACGAGCTCCTATAATTCACCCCTCCACTTT. Its translation: CASSASGTSSYNSPLHF. The chain uses TRBV7-9 and TRBJ1-6; D is perhaps TRBD1 (5 bases). CDR3 length: 17 amino acids. Germline V gives CDR1 SEHNR, CDR2 FQNEAQ (reference sequence). Trimming removed 5 bases from V and 0 bases from J, with 14 bases in between.

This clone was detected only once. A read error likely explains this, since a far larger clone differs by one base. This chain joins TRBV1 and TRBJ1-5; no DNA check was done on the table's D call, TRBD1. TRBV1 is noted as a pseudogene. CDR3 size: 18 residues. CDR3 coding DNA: TGCACCAGCAGCCGAGTGGGCAGGGGGCTCGGTAGCAATCAGCTCCAGCATTTT. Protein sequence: CTSSRVGRGLGSNQLQHF.

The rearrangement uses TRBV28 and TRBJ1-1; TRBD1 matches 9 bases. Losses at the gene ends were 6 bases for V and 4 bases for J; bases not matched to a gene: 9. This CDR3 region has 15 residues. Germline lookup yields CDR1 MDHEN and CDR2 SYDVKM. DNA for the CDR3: TGTGCCAGCAGAGACCCGGGACAGGGCTCCACTGAAGCTTTCTTT. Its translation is CASRDPGQGSTEAFF. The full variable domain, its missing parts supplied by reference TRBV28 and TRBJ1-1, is DVKVTQSSRYLVKRTGEKVFLECVQDMDHENMFWYRQDPGLGLRLIYFSYDVKMKEKGDIPEGYSVSREKKERFSLILESASTNQTSMYLCASRDPGQGSTEAFFGQGTRLTVV.

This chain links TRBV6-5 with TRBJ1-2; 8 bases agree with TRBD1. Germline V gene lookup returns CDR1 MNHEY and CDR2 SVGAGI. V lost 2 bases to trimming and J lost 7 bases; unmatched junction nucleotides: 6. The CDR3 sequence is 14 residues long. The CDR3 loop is CASSYRQGSSGYTF. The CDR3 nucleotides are TGTGCCAGCAGTTACCGACAGGGGAGTTCTGGCTACACCTTC.

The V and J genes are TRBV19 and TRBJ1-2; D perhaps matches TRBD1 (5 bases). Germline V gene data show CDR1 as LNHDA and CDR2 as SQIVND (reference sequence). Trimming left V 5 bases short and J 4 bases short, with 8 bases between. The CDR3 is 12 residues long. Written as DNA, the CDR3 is TGTGCCAGTAGTTGGGGGGGCTATGGCTACACCTTC. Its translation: CASSWGGYGYTF.

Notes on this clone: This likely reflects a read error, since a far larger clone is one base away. CDR3: CASSNGQWGYEQYF. The CDR3 DNA reads as TGCGCCAGCAGCAATGGACAGTGGGGCTACGAGCAGTACTTC. This chain joins TRBV5-1 and TRBJ2-7; maybe TRBD1 (6 bases). From germline, CDR1 is SGHRS and CDR2 YFSETQ. CDR3 length: 14 amino acids. The V end lost 4 bases, the J end lost 3 bases, and 14 bases lay between the germline ends.

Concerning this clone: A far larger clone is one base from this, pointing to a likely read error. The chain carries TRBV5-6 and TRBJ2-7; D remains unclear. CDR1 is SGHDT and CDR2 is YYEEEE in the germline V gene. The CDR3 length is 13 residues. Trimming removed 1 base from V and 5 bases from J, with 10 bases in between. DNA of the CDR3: TGTGCCAGCAGCTTGCAGTTCGCCCACGAGCAGTACTTC. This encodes CASSLQFAHEQYF.

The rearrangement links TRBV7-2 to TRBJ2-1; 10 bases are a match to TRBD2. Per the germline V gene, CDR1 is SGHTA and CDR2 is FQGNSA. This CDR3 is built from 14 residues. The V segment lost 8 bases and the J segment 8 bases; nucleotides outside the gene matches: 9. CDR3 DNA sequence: TGTGCCAGCGGACTACTAGCGGGAAACGATGAGCAGTTCTTC. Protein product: CASGLLAGNDEQFF.

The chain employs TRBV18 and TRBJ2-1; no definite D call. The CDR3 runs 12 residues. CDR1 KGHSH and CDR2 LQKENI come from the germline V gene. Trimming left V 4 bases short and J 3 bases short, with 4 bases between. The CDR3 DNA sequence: TGTGCCAGCTCACGGGGCTACAATGAGCAGTTCTTC. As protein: CASSRGYNEQFF. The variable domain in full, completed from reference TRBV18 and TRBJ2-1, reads NAGVMQNPRHLVRRRGQEARLRCSPMKGHSHVYWYRQLPEEGLKFMVYLQKENIIDESGMPKERFSAEFPKEGPSILRIQQVVRGDSAAYFCASSRGYNEQFFGPGTRLTVL.

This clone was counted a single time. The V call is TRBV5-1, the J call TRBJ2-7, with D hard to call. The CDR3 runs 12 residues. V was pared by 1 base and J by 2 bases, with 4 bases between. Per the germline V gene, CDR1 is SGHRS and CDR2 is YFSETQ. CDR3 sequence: CASSLLPYEQYF. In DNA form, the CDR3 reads TGCGCCAGCAGCTTGCTCCCCTACGAGCAGTACTTC.

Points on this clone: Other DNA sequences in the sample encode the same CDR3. This chain's CDR3 is CASSLGRQETQYF. The CDR3 DNA reads TGTGCCAGCAGCTTGGGACGGCAAGAGACCCAGTACTTC. The chain carries TRBV11-2 and TRBJ2-5, with D possibly being TRBD1 or TRBD2 (5 bases each). V lost 3 bases to trimming and J lost 2 bases, with 7 bases between them. This CDR3 contains 13 residues. Germline loops: CDR1 SGHAT, CDR2 FQNNGV. Supplemented by reference TRBV11-2 and TRBJ2-5, the full variable domain reads EAGVAQSPRYKIIEKRQSVAFWCNPISGHATLYWYQQILGQGPKLLIQFQNNGVVDDSQLPKDRFSAERLKGVDSTLKIQPAKLEDSAVYLCASSLGRQETQYFGPGTRLLVL.